This TCR beta chain was obtained from a study of glioma-infiltrating T cells. Study-wide context: Before surgery, glioma patients received dexamethasone for at most six days.

This clonotype came up a few times. Amplification of TCR alpha and beta CDR3 regions from RNA used iRepertoire nested multiplex PCR. MiXCR was run by TCRdb on the multiplex PCR reads, yielding one entry per CDR3 protein. The table shows roughly 350,000 distinct CDR3 sequences, with roughly 41% occurring only once. This CDR3 comprises 12 residues. V lost 3 bases, J lost 4 bases, and 6 bases lay in between. Germline CDR1 reads WSHSY; CDR2 reads SAAADI. The specimen was glioma tissue, nonneoplastic brain tissue, or PBMCs (not recorded which). The TCR sequence derives from a human donor with low-grade glioma or glioblastoma, undergoing nonglioma brain surgery, or in good health (not recorded which). V usage is TRBV10-2 and J usage is TRBJ1-2, with D unresolved. As DNA, the CDR3 is TGCGCCAGCAGTGATCGTCGCTATGGCTACACCTTC. Protein: CASSDRRYGYTF.